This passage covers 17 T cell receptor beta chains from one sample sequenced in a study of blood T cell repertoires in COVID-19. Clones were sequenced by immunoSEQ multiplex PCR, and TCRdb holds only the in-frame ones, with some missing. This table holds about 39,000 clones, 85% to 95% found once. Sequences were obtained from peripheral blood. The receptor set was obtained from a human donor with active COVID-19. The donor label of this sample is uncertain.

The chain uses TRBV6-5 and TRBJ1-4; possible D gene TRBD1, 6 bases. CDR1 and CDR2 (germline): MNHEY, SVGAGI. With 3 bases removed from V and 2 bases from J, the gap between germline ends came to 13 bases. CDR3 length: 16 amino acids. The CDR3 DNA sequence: TGTGCCAGCAGTTATACCACAGGGTATACTAATGAAAAACTGTTTTTT. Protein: CASSYTTGYTNEKLFF.

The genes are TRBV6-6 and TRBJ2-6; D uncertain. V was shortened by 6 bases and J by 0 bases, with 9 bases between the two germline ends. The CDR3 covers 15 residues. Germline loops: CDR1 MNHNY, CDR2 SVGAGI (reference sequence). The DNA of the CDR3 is TGTGCCAGCAGCCCCATTGTCTCTGGGGCCAACGTCCTGACTTTC. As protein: CASSPIVSGANVLTF.

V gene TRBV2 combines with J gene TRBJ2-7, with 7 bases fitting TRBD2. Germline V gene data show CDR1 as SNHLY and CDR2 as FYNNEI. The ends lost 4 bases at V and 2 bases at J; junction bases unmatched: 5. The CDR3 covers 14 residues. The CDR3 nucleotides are TGTGCCAGCAGTGTGCTAGCGGTAGCCTACGAGCAGTACTTC. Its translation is CASSVLAVAYEQYF.

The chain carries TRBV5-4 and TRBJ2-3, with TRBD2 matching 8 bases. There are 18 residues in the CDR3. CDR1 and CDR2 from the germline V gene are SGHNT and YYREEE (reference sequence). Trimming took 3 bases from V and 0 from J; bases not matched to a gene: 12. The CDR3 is CASSSPVGSGASTDTQYF. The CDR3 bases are TGTGCCAGCAGCTCCCCAGTAGGTAGCGGGGCTAGCACAGATACGCAGTATTTT.

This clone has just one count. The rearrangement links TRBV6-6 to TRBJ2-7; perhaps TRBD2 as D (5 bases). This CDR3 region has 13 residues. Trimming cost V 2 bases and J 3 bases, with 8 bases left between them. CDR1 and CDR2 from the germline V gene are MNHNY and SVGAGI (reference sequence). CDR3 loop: CASSYAEGYEQYF. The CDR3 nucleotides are TGTGCCAGCAGTTACGCCGAGGGCTACGAGCAGTACTTC.

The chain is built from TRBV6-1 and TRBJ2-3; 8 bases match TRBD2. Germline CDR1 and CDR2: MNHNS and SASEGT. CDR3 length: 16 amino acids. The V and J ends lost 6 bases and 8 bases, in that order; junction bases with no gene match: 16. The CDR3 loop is CASREPGLESRGTQYF. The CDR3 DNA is TGTGCCAGCAGGGAACCGGGACTAGAGTCCCGAGGTACGCAGTATTTT.

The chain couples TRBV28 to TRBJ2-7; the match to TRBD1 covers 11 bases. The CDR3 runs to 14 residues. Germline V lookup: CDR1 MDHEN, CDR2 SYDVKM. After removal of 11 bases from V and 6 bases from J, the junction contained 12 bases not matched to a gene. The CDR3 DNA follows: TGTGCCGTGCACCGTACCGGGACAGGGGGCGAGCAGTACTTC. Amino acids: CAVHRTGTGGEQYF.

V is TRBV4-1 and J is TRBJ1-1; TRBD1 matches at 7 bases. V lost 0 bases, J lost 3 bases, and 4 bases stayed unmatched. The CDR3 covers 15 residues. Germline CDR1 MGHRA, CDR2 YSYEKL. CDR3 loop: CASSQDEGAYTEAFF. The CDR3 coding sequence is TGCGCCAGCAGCCAAGACGAGGGGGCGTACACTGAAGCTTTCTTT.

In DNA, the CDR3 is TGTGCCAGCAGCCCGGGGGACAGATTCACCGGGGAGCTGTTTTTT. Protein: CASSPGDRFTGELFF. The rearrangement links TRBV4-2 to TRBJ2-2, with a weak D call TRBD1 (7 bases). V lost 4 bases and J 4 bases, leaving 13 bases between the germline ends. Germline V gives CDR1 LGHNA, CDR2 YNFKEQ. CDR3 length: 15 residues.

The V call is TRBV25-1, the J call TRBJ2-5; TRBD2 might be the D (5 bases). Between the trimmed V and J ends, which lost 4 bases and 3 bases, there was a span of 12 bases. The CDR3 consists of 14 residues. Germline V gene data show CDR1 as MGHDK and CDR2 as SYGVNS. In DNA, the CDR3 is TGTGCCAGCAGTGGCTTAGGAGGTGAAGAGACCCAGTACTTC. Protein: CASSGLGGEETQYF.

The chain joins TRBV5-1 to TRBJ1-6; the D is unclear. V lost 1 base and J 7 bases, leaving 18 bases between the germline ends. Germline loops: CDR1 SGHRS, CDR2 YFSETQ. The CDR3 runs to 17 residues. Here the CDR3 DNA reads TGCGCCAGCAGCTTGATATCGGGAATTGGGCTGAATTCACCCCTCCACTTT. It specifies CASSLISGIGLNSPLHF.

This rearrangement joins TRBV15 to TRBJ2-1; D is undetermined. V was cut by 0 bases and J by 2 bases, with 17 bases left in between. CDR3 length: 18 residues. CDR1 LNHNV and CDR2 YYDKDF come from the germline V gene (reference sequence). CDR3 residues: CATSRDYLDALAYNEQFF. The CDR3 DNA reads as TGTGCCACCAGCAGAGACTATCTTGATGCGCTAGCCTACAATGAGCAGTTCTTC.

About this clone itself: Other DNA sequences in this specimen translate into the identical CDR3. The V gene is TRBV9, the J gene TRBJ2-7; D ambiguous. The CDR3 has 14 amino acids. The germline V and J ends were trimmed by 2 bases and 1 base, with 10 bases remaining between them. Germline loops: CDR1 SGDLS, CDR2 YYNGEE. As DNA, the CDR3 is TGTGCCAGCAGCGTGGGCAGCTCATCCTACGAGCAGTACTTC. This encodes CASSVGSSSYEQYF.

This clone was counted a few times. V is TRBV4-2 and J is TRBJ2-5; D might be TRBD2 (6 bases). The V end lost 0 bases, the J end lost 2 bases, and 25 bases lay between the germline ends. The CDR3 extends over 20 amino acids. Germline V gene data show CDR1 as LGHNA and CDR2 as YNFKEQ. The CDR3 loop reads CASSQEGVAGTLGTQETQYF. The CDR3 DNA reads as TGTGCCAGCAGCCAAGAGGGCGTGGCGGGGACTCTCGGCACTCAAGAGACCCAGTACTTC.

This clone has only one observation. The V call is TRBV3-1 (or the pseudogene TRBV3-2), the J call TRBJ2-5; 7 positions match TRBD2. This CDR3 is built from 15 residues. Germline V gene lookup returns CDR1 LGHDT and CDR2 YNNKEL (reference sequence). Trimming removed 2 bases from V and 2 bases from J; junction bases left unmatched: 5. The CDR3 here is CASSQPGLIQETQYF. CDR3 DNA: TGTGCCAGCAGCCAACCGGGACTAATACAAGAGACCCAGTACTTC.

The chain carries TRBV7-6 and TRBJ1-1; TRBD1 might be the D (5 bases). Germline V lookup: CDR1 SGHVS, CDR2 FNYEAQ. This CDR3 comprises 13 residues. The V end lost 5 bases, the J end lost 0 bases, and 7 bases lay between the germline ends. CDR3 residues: CASSRDLNTEAFF. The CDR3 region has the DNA TGTGCCAGCAGCCGGGACTTGAACACTGAAGCTTTCTTT.

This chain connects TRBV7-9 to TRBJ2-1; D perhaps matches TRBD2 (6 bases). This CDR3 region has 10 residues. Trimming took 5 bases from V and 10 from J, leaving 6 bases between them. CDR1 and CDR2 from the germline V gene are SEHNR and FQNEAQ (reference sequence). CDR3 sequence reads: CASSREEQFF. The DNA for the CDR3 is TGTGCCAGCAGCCGGGAGGAGCAGTTCTTC. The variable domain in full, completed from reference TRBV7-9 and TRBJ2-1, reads DTGVSQNPRHKITKRGQNVTFRCDPISEHNRLYWYRQTLGQGPEFLTYFQNEAQLEKSRLLSDRFSAERPKGSFSTLEIQRTEQGDSAMYLCASSREEQFFGPGTRLTVL.